This T cell receptor (beta chain) was sequenced in a study of CD4 T cells in relation to SARS-CoV-2 and coronaviruses. Background on the study: Of the patients, 7 to 9 were male, 4 female, two Hispanic.

Germline assignment: CDR1 MGHDK and CDR2 SYGVNS. The CDR3 is 18 amino acids. V shed 5 bases, J shed 4 bases, and the junction held 15 bases outside the gene matches. Clones were read by immunoSEQ multiplex PCR, and TCRdb kept only the in-frame ones, dropping some. The sample has about 56,000 clones, roughly 94% seen once. Cryopreserved PBMCs were CD4-enriched, then split into naive and memory cells. V usage is TRBV25-1 and J usage is TRBJ2-1; 9 nucleotides agree with TRBD2. This receptor was identified in an adult with COVID-19. The specimen sequenced was naive CD4+ T cells from PBMCs. Subset noted: naive CD4+ T cells isolated by negative enrichment. CDR3 protein: CASSPLSRASGIYNEQFF. CDR3 nucleotides: TGTGCCAGCAGTCCACTCTCAAGGGCTAGCGGGATTTACAATGAGCAGTTCTTC.